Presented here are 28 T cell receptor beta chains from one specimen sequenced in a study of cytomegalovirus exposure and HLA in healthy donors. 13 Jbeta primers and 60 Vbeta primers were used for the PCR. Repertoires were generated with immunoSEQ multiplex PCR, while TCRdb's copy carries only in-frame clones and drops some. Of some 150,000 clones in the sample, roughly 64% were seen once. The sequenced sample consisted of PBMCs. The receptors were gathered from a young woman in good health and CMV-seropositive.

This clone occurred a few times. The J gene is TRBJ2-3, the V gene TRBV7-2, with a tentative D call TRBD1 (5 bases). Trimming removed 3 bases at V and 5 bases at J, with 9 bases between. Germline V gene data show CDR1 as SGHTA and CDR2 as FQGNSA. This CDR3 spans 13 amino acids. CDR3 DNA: TGTGCCAGCAGCTTTCAAGGGGAAGATACGCAGTATTTT. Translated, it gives CASSFQGEDTQYF.

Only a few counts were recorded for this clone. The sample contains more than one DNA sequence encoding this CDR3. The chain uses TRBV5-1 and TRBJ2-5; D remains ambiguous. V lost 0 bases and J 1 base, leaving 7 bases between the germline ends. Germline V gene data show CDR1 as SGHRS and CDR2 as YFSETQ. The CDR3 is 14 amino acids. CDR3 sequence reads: CASSLATAQETQYF. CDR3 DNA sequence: TGCGCCAGCAGCTTGGCCACAGCCCAAGAGACCCAGTACTTC.

CDR3: CASSWGGTEAFF. The CDR3 DNA sequence: TGTGCCAGCAGCTGGGGAGGAACTGAAGCTTTCTTT. The rearrangement links TRBV7-9 to TRBJ1-1; D call uncertain. CDR1 is SEHNR and CDR2 is FQNEAQ in the germline V gene (reference sequence). V was clipped by 4 bases and J by 5 bases, with 8 bases between them. The CDR3 is made up of 12 amino acids.

For the CDR3, the DNA is TGCGCCAGCAGCTGGAGGGGGCGCGATTCGGTCACATCTTATGGCTACACCTTC. Its protein is CASSWRGRDSVTSYGYTF. The chain recombines TRBV5-1 with TRBJ1-2; 7 bases agree with TRBD1. This CDR3 has 18 amino acids. CDR1 is SGHRS, CDR2 YFSETQ, per germline. V trimming: 3 bases; J trimming: 5 bases; junction bases outside the gene matches: 19.

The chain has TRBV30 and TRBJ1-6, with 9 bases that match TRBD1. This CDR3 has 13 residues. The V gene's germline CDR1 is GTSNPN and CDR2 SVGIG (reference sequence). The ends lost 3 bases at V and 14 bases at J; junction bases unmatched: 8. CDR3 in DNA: TGTGCCTGGAGGGGGACAGGGCCCCTATCCCTCCACTTT. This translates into CAWRGTGPLSLHF.

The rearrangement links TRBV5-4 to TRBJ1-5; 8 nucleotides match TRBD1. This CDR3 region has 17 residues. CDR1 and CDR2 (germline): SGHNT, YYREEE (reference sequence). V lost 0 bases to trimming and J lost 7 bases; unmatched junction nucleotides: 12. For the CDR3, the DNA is TGTGCCAGCAGCTTGGGGGGGGTGGCAGGGGGCGAACAGCCCCAGCATTTT. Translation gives CASSLGGVAGGEQPQHF.

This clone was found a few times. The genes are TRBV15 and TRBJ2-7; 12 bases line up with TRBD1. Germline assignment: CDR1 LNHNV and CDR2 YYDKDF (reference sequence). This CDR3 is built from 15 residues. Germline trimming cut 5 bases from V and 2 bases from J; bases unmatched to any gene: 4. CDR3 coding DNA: TGTGCCACCAGCGTCCGGGACAGGGGGCCCTACGAGCAGTACTTC. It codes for CATSVRDRGPYEQYF. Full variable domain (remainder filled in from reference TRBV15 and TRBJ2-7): DAMVIQNPRYQVTQFGKPVTLSCSQTLNHNVMYWYQQKSSQAPKLLFHYYDKDFNNEADTPDNFQSRRPNTSFCFLDIRSPGLGDTAMYLCATSVRDRGPYEQYFGPGTRLTVT.

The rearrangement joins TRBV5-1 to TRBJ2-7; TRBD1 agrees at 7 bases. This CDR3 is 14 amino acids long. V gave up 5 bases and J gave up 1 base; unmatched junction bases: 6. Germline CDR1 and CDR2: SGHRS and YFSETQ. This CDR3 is CASRRQGESYEQYF. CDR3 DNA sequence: TGCGCCAGCAGACGACAGGGCGAATCCTACGAGCAGTACTTC.

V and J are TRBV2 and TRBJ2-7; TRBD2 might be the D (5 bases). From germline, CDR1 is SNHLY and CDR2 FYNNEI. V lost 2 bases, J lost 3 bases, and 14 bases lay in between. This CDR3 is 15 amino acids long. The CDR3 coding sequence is TGTGCCAGCAGTGAAAACGCGGGCCTGGGCTACGAGCAGTACTTC. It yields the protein CASSENAGLGYEQYF.

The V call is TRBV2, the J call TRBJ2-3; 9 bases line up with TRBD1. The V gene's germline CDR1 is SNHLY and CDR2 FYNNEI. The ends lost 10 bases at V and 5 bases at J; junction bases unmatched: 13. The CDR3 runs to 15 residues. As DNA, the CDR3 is TGTGCCACCGGCCCAAACAGGGGGCTTTTAGATACGCAGTATTTT. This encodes CATGPNRGLLDTQYF.

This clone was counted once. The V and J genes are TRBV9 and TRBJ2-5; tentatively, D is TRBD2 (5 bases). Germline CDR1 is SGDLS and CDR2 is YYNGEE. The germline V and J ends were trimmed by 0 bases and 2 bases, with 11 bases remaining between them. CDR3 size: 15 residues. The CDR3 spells CASSVGGVAQETQYF. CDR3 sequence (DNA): TGTGCCAGCAGCGTAGGGGGTGTAGCGCAAGAGACCCAGTACTTC.

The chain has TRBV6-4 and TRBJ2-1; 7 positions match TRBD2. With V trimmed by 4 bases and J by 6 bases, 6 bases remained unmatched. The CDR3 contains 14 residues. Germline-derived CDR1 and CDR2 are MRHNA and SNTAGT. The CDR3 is CASSGMGGGNEQFF. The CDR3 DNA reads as TGTGCCAGCAGTGGTATGGGCGGGGGCAATGAGCAGTTCTTC.

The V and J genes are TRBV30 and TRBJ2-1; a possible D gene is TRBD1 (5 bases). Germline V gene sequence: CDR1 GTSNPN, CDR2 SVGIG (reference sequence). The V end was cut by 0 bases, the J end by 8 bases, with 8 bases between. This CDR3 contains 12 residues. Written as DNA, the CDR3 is TGTGCCTGGAGTGTATCAGGGTATGAGCAGTTCTTC. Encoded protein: CAWSVSGYEQFF. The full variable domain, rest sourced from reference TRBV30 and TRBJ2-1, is SQTIHQWPATLVQPVGSPLSLECTVEGTSNPNLYWYRQAAGRGLQLLFYSVGIGQISSEVPQNLSASRPQDRQFILSSKKLLLSDSGFYLCAWSVSGYEQFFGPGTRLTVL.

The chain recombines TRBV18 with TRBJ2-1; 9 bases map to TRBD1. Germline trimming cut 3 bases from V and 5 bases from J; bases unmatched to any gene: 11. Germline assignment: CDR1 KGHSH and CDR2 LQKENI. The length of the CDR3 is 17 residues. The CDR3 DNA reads TGTGCCAGCTCACCCAGAAGCCGACAGGGGGGAAACAATGAGCAGTTCTTC. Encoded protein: CASSPRSRQGGNNEQFF.

For the CDR3, the DNA is TGTGCCGGAGACAGGCAACGTAACTATGGCTACACCTTC. As protein: CAGDRQRNYGYTF. The chain has TRBV2 and TRBJ1-2; D is perhaps TRBD1 (6 bases). The CDR3 is 13 residues long. V was trimmed by 11 bases and J by 1 base, leaving 14 bases between them. CDR1 and CDR2 from the germline V gene are SNHLY and FYNNEI.

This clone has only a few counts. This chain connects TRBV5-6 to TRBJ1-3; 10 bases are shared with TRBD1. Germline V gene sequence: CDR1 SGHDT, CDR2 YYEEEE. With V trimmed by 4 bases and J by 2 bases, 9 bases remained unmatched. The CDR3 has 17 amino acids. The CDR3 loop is CASSTRDRGFAGNTIYF. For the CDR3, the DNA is TGTGCCAGCAGCACCCGGGACAGGGGATTTGCTGGAAACACCATATATTTT.

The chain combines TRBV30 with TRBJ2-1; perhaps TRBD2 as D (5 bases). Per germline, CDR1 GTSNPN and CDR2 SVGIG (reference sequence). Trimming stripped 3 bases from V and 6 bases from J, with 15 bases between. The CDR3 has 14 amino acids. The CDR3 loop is CAWRGLVGSNEQFF. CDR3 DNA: TGTGCCTGGAGAGGACTGGTGGGGAGCAATGAGCAGTTCTTC.

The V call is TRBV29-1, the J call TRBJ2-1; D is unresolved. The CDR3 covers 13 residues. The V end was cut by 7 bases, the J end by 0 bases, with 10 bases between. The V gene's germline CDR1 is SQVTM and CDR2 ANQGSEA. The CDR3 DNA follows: TGCAGCGCCTCTAGGAGCTCCTACAATGAGCAGTTCTTC. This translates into CSASRSSYNEQFF.

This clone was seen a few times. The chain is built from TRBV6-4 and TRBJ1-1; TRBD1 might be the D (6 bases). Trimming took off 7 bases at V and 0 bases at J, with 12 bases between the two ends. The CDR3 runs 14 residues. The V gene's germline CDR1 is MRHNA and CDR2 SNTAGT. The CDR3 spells CASKGHPVNTEAFF. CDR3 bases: TGTGCCAGCAAGGGACACCCTGTGAACACTGAAGCTTTCTTT.

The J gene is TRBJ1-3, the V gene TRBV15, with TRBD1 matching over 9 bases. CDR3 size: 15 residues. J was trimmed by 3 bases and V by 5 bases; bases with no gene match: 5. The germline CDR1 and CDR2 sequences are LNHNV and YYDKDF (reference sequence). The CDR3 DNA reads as TGTGCCACCAGCGTGGAGACAGGGGGTGGAAACACCATATATTTT. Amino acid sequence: CATSVETGGGNTIYF.

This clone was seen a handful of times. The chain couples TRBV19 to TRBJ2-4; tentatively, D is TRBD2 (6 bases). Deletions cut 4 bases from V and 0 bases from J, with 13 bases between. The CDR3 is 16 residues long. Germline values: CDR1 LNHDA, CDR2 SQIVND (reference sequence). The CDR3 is CASSTARLVAKNIQYF. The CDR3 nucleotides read TGTGCCAGTAGTACAGCTCGACTAGTAGCCAAAAACATTCAGTACTTC.

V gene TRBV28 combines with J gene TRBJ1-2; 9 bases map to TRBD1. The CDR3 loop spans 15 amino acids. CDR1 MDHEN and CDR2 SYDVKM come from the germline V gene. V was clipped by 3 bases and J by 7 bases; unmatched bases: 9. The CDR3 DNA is TGTGCCAGCAGTTTGGAACCGGGACAGGGTGTTGGCTACACCTTC. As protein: CASSLEPGQGVGYTF.

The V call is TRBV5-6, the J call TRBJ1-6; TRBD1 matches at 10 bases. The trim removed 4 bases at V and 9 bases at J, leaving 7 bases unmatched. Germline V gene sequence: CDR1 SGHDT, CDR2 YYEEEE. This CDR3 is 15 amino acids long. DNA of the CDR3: TGTGCCAGCAGCCAGGGACAGGGGTCGGGTTCACCCCTCCACTTT. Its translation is CASSQGQGSGSPLHF.

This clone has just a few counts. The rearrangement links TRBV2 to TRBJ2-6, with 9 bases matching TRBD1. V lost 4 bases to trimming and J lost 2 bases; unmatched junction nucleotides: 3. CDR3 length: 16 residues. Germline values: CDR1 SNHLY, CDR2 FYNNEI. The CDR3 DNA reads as TGTGCCAGCAGTGTACAGGGGGCAACTGGGGCCAACGTCCTGACTTTC. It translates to CASSVQGATGANVLTF.

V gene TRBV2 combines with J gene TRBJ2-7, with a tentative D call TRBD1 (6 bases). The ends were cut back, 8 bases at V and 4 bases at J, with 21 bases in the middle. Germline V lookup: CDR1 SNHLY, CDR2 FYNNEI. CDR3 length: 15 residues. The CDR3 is CASSTLRDTRYEQYF. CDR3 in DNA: TGTGCCAGCTCTACTCTCCGGGACACCCGATACGAGCAGTACTTC.

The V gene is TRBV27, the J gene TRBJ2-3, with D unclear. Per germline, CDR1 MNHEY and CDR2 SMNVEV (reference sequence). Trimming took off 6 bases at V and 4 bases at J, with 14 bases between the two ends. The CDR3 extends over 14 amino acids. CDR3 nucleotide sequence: TGTGCCAGCAGACGATCTAGTTCTCCAGATACGCAGTATTTT. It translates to CASRRSSSPDTQYF.

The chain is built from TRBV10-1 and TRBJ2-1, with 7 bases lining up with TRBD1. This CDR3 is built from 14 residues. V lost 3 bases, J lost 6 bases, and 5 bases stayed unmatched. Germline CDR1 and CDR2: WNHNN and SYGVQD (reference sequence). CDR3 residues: CASSEQGKFNEQFF. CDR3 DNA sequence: TGCGCCAGCAGTGAACAGGGGAAGTTCAATGAGCAGTTCTTC.

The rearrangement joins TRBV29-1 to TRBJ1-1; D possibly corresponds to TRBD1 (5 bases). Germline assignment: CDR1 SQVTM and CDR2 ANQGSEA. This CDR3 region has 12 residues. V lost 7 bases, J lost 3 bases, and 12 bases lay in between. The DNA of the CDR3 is TGCAGCGCCCTAGGGGACTACACTGAAGCTTTCTTT. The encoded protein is CSALGDYTEAFF.